Following are 13 T cell receptor beta chains from one sample sequenced in a study of PD-1 blockade in classical Hodgkin lymphoma. TCRdb's copy holds only in-frame clones and misses some; the assay was immunoSEQ multiplex PCR. The sample yields around 19,000 clones, 80% seen once. Time point denoted: cycle 4 day 1 (C4D1), after 5 to 7 weeks of nivolumab. Every patient was affected by relapse after autologous stem cell transplantation, while exposure to brentuximab vedotin was not uniform. The sample consisted of peripheral blood mononuclear cells (PBMCs), taken before the fourth cycle of nivolumab. Receptor source: a human donor with classical Hodgkin lymphoma.

This clone was observed a handful of times. The rearrangement joins TRBV5-5 to TRBJ2-7, with TRBD1 matching over 8 bases. The CDR3 spans 13 residues. The V segment lost 1 base and the J segment 6 bases; nucleotides outside the gene matches: 3. CDR1 and CDR2 from the germline V gene are SGHKS and YYEKEE (reference sequence). The CDR3 DNA sequence: TGTGCCAGCAGCTTGATGACAGGGGCCGAGCAGTACTTC. Its protein is CASSLMTGAEQYF. The whole variable domain, remainder taken from reference TRBV5-5 and TRBJ2-7, is DAGVTQSPTHLIKTRGQQVTLRCSPISGHKSVSWYQQVLGQGPQFIFQYYEKEERGRGNFPDRFSARQFPNYSSELNVNALLLGDSALYLCASSLMTGAEQYFGPGTRLTVT.

The chain combines TRBV2 with TRBJ2-1; 7 positions match TRBD2. V was pared by 5 bases and J by 2 bases, with 3 bases of the junction left unmatched. Germline V lookup: CDR1 SNHLY, CDR2 FYNNEI. CDR3 length equals 14 residues. The CDR3 region has the DNA TGTGCCAGCAGTCGGGGGGTTCCCTACAATGAGCAGTTCTTC. This gives the protein CASSRGVPYNEQFF.

The rearrangement joins TRBV7-6 to TRBJ1-5; D gene unclear. The CDR3 loop spans 13 amino acids. Germline CDR1 SGHVS, CDR2 FNYEAQ. The V gene lost 6 bases and the J gene lost 4 bases, with 10 bases spanning the gap. CDR3: CASSPRTNQPQHF. CDR3 nucleotide sequence: TGTGCCAGCAGTCCAAGGACGAATCAGCCCCAGCATTTT.

The chain couples TRBV28 to TRBJ2-7; D gene uncertain. CDR1 MDHEN and CDR2 SYDVKM come from the germline V gene. Trimming removed 2 bases at V and 2 bases at J, with 1 base between. CDR3 size: 11 residues. DNA of the CDR3: TGTGCCAGCAGTTTAACCTACGAGCAGTACTTC. Protein sequence: CASSLTYEQYF.

Comment on this clone: The same CDR3 arises from other DNA sequences in this sample as well. The V gene is TRBV7-2, the J gene TRBJ1-6; tentative D call: TRBD1 (5 bases). Germline CDR1 is SGHTA and CDR2 is FQGNSA. The CDR3 is 15 amino acids. The V end was cut by 0 bases, the J end by 7 bases, with 10 bases between. CDR3 amino acids: CASSLAAQGNSPLHF. CDR3 nucleotide sequence: TGTGCCAGCAGCTTAGCGGCCCAGGGAAATTCACCCCTCCACTTT.

This rearrangement joins TRBV5-4 to TRBJ2-5; D possibly uses TRBD1 or TRBD2 (5 bases each). The CDR3 length is 16 residues. Per germline, CDR1 SGHNT and CDR2 YYREEE (reference sequence). Trimming shortened V by 4 bases and J by 1 base, and 17 bases separated the two germline ends. CDR3 region: CASSPGDGTFQETQYF. CDR3 DNA sequence: TGTGCCAGCAGCCCCGGGGACGGAACTTTCCAAGAGACCCAGTACTTC.

The genes are TRBV27 and TRBJ2-5; D ambiguous. Germline V gene sequence: CDR1 MNHEY, CDR2 SMNVEV (reference sequence). The CDR3 consists of 13 residues. V lost 3 bases and J lost 4, with 9 bases in between. The CDR3 is CASSFIPGETQYF. For the CDR3, the DNA is TGTGCCAGCAGTTTTATACCCGGAGAGACCCAGTACTTC.

This chain joins TRBV11-1 and TRBJ2-2; D might be TRBD1 (6 bases). V lost 1 base, J lost 6 bases, and 6 bases lay in between. The germline CDR1 and CDR2 sequences are SGHAT and FQDESV (reference sequence). CDR3 length equals 13 residues. The CDR3 sequence is CASSLEGAGELFF. In DNA form, the CDR3 reads TGTGCCAGCAGCTTAGAGGGGGCCGGGGAGCTGTTTTTT.

This clone turned up a few times. Other DNA sequences in this sample translate to the same CDR3. This chain connects TRBV30 to TRBJ2-1; D not certain. Germline assignment: CDR1 GTSNPN and CDR2 SVGIG (reference sequence). CDR3 length equals 13 residues. Trimming left V 3 bases short and J 2 bases short, with 8 bases between. CDR3 protein: CAWRGGTYNEQFF. Here the CDR3 DNA reads TGTGCCTGGAGGGGCGGAACCTACAATGAGCAGTTCTTC.

The chain joins TRBV5-4 to TRBJ2-1; D perhaps matches TRBD1 (6 bases). The germline CDR1 and CDR2 sequences are SGHNT and YYREEE (reference sequence). This CDR3 has 16 amino acids. V dropped 3 bases and J dropped 4 bases, with 17 bases sitting between them. The CDR3 loop is CASSSPGQIFYNEQFF. CDR3 nucleotide sequence: TGTGCCAGCAGCTCCCCAGGACAGATTTTTTACAATGAGCAGTTCTTC.

This clone was counted between two and nine times. The chain couples TRBV5-1 to TRBJ1-1; no clear D gene. This CDR3 has 16 residues. CDR1 is SGHRS, CDR2 YFSETQ, per germline. Trimming removed 0 bases from V and 4 bases from J, with 16 bases in between. The CDR3 loop is CASSLALSHSFTEAFF. The CDR3 nucleotides read TGCGCCAGCAGCTTGGCGCTTTCCCACTCATTCACTGAAGCTTTCTTT.

The rearrangement uses TRBV2 and TRBJ2-1, with 8 bases matching TRBD1. The CDR3 has 15 residues. Germline CDR1 SNHLY, CDR2 FYNNEI. V was clipped by 6 bases and J by 5 bases; unmatched bases: 9. CDR3 sequence reads: CASSMDRVENNEQFF. CDR3 bases: TGTGCCAGCAGCATGGACAGGGTGGAAAACAATGAGCAGTTCTTC. The full variable domain, rest sourced from reference TRBV2 and TRBJ2-1, is EPEVTQTPSHQVTQMGQEVILRCVPISNHLYFYWYRQILGQKVEFLVSFYNNEISEKSEIFDDQFSVERPDGSNFTLKIRSTKLEDSAMYFCASSMDRVENNEQFFGPGTRLTVL.

This chain joins TRBV6-5 and TRBJ2-1; D may be TRBD2 (5 bases). Trimming took off 5 bases at V and 5 bases at J, with 16 bases between the two ends. This CDR3 spans 15 amino acids. The germline V gene has CDR1 MNHEY and CDR2 SVGAGI. The CDR3 protein is CASSRMSAGDNEQFF. The CDR3 nucleotides read TGTGCCAGCAGTCGAATGTCCGCCGGGGACAATGAGCAGTTCTTC.